This T cell receptor beta chain was captured in a study of stem cell transplantation in POMP-related autoinflammatory disease. Study as a whole: Impaired MHC class I-dependent CD8+ differentiation was hypothesized from defective thymoproteasomes. CD8+ T cells were low and CD4+ cells naive-skewed before transplant.

General observations from the study: In patients with PRAID, every analyzed T-cell subset tended to show lower diversity and higher clonality. Patients with PRAID showed a restricted number of unique TRB V-J gene pairings.

In its sample, this clone was seen once. As yet, its antigen is unknown. Method: immunoSEQ multiplex PCR; TCRdb's copy keeps in-frame clones and lacks some. Of around 32,000 clones in the sample, roughly 88% were seen once. This CDR3 is 16 amino acids long. Germline CDR1 SGHNT, CDR2 YYREEE (reference sequence). J gave up 2 bases and V 4 bases, and 6 bases lay outside the gene matches. The rearrangement joins TRBV5-4 to TRBJ2-3; 11 positions match TRBD2. The TCR was taken from a human donor with POMP-related autoinflammation and immune dysregulation (PRAID). Sequences were derived from CD4+ T cells from PBMCs, sampled before stem cell transplantation. CDR3 sequence: CASSGTSGGHTDTQYF. Here the CDR3 DNA reads TGTGCCAGCAGCGGAACTAGCGGGGGACACACAGATACGCAGTATTTT. The full variable domain, in which reference TRBV5-4 and TRBJ2-3 provide the parts outside the CDR3, is ETGVTQSPTHLIKTRGQQVTLRCSSQSGHNTVSWYQQALGQGPQFIFQYYREEENGRGNFPPRFSGLQFPNYSSELNVNALELDDSALYLCASSGTSGGHTDTQYFGPGTRLTVL.